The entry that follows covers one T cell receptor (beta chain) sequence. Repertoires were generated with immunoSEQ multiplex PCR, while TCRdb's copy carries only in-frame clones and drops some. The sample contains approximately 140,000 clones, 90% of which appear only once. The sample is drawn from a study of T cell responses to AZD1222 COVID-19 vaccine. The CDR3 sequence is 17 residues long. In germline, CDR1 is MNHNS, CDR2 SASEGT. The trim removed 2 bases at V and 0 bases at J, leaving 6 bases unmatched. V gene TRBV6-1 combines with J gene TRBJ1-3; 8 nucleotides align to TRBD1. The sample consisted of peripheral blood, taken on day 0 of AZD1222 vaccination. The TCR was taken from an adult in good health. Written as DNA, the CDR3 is TGTGCCAGCAGTGAAAAGGGGACAGGCCTCTCTGGAAACACCATATATTTT. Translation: CASSEKGTGLSGNTIYF.